The 8 T cell receptor beta chains given below trace back to one sample, sequenced in a study of CD8+CD57+ T cells in acquired aplastic anemia. Sequencing was done on patients that had shown CD8+CD57+ cell expansion by flow cytometry. The template for TCR beta VDJ and CDR3 sequence profiling was genomic DNA. Each CDR3 protein gets one entry after TCRdb re-called the reads with MiXCR. The repertoire holds some 120,000 distinct CDR3 sequences, 58% seen once, with 25% to 35% in the top ten. Sequencing used sorted CD4+, CD8+, or CD8+CD57+ T cells (not recorded which) from PBMCs. The receptors were gathered from a human donor with aplastic anemia.

In DNA form, the CDR3 reads TGTGCCAGCAGCTTACCCGGTGGGGCAGGGGCCAACGTCCTGACTTTC. Translation gives CASSLPGGAGANVLTF. The chain carries TRBV11-2 and TRBJ2-6, with a tentative D call TRBD1 (5 bases). Germline V gives CDR1 SGHAT, CDR2 FQNNGV. With 2 bases removed from V and 4 bases from J, the gap between germline ends came to 12 bases. The CDR3 consists of 16 residues.

The rearrangement links TRBV20-1 to TRBJ2-1; perhaps D is TRBD1 or TRBD2 (5 bases each). Germline assignment: CDR1 DFQATT and CDR2 SNEGSKA (reference sequence). CDR3 size: 17 residues. V dropped 3 bases and J dropped 5 bases, with 23 bases sitting between them. This CDR3 is CSARVFGPGPRNNEQFF. For the CDR3, the DNA is TGCAGTGCTAGGGTCTTCGGCCCGGGGCCTCGTAACAATGAGCAGTTCTTC.

Of note for this clonotype: At one of its ends the junction is not consistent with the germline gene, which may arise from a read error. The J gene is TRBJ2-5, the V gene TRBV10-3, with D possibly being TRBD1 (5 bases). The CDR3 extends over 16 amino acids. CDR1 and CDR2 from the germline V gene are ENHRY and SYGVKD. The CDR3 DNA sequence: TGTGCCAGCAGTGAGGCAATGGTGGCAGGGCAAGAGACCCAGTACTTC. It is translated as CASSEAMVAGQETQYF.

This clonotype was observed many times. The chain is built from TRBV7-9 and TRBJ1-2; D unresolved. Germline assignment: CDR1 SEHNR and CDR2 FQNEAQ (reference sequence). This CDR3 is 13 amino acids long. V lost 4 bases and J 8 bases, leaving 14 bases between the germline ends. CDR3 in DNA: TGTGCCAGCAGCTCCGGACCCTCGTTGGGCTACACCTTC. It yields the protein CASSSGPSLGYTF.

This clonotype is labeled as medium-sized. The chain couples TRBV7-8 to TRBJ1-1; tentative D call: TRBD1 (5 bases). Between the trimmed V and J ends, which lost 1 base and 1 base, there was a span of 7 bases. The CDR3 is 14 amino acids. Germline lookup yields CDR1 SGHVS and CDR2 FQNEAQ. CDR3 loop: CASSLEGRNTEAFF. In DNA, the CDR3 is TGTGCCAGCAGCTTAGAGGGACGGAACACTGAAGCTTTCTTT.

This clonotype was counted ten times or more. DNA of the CDR3: TGTGCCAGTAGTGACAGGGGAGCTAGGGAAAAACTGTTTTTT. This sequence encodes CASSDRGAREKLFF. V usage is TRBV19 and J usage is TRBJ1-4; 8 bases are a match to TRBD1. Germline values: CDR1 LNHDA, CDR2 SQIVND (reference sequence). V gave up 5 bases and J gave up 8 bases; unmatched junction bases: 7. The CDR3 covers 14 residues.

The rearrangement joins TRBV9 to TRBJ2-1, with TRBD2 identical over 13 bases. Germline V lookup: CDR1 SGDLS, CDR2 YYNGEE. Trimming at V came to 3 bases and at J to 9 bases, leaving 9 bases not matched to a gene. The CDR3 is 16 residues long. Here the CDR3 DNA reads TGTGCCAGCAGCGGAACCGGGACTAGCGGGGTTAGTGAGCAGTTCTTC. Translating gives CASSGTGTSGVSEQFF.

V usage is TRBV7-9 and J usage is TRBJ1-6, with D unclear. This CDR3 contains 15 residues. V shed 1 base and J shed 2 bases, with 6 bases lying between them. In germline, CDR1 is SEHNR, CDR2 FQNEAQ (reference sequence). CDR3 residues: CASSLVPPYNSPLHF. Written as DNA, the CDR3 is TGTGCCAGCAGCTTAGTTCCGCCCTATAATTCACCCCTCCACTTT.